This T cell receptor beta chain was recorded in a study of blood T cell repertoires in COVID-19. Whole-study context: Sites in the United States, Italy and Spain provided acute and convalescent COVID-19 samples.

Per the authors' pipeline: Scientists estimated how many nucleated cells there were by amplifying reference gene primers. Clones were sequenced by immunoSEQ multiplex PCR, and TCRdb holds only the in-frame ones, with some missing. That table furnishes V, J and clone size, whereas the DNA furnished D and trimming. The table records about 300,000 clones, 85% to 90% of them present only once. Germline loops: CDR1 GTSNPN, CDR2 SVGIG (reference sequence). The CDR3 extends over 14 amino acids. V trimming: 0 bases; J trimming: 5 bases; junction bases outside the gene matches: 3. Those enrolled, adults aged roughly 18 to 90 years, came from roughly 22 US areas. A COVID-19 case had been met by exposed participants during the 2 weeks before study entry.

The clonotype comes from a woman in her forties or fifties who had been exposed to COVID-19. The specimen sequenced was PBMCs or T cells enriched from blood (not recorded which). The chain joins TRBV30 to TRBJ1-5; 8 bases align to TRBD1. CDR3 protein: CAWSVAGGYQPQHF. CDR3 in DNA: TGTGCCTGGAGTGTGGCAGGGGGCTATCAGCCCCAGCATTTT. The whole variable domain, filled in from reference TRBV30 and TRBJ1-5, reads SQTIHQWPATLVQPVGSPLSLECTVEGTSNPNLYWYRQAAGRGLQLLFYSVGIGQISSEVPQNLSASRPQDRQFILSSKKLLLSDSGFYLCAWSVAGGYQPQHFGDGTRLSIL.